One sample yielded the 5 T cell receptor beta chains listed below, sequenced in a study of post-analysis software for immune sequencing data. Study results and limitations: Roughly five TRBV segments were more frequent in patients than controls; TRBV5-6, TRBV5-1 and TRBV20-1 belonged to this group.

Tagging with unique molecular identifiers was a feature of the TCR beta cDNA libraries. TCRdb redid the calling of the PCR reads with MiXCR, one entry per CDR3 protein. Of 740,000 or so distinct CDR3 sequences listed, approximately 53% are singletons. The antigens of these receptors remain unknown. Input material: blood. The receptors were gathered from a girl aged 5-17 years with multiple sclerosis.

The chain links TRBV5-5 to TRBJ1-1; 7 bases match TRBD1. The CDR3 has 16 residues. Germline V CDR1 and CDR2: SGHKS, YYEKEE (reference sequence). V dropped 3 bases and J dropped 5; count of bases not matched to a gene: 13. The chain's CDR3 is CASSSKTGSRNTEAFF. The DNA for the CDR3 is TGTGCCAGCAGCTCCAAGACAGGGAGTAGAAATACTGAAGCTTTCTTT. The full variable domain, its missing parts supplied by reference TRBV5-5 and TRBJ1-1, is DAGVTQSPTHLIKTRGQQVTLRCSPISGHKSVSWYQQVLGQGPQFIFQYYEKEERGRGNFPDRFSARQFPNYSSELNVNALLLGDSALYLCASSSKTGSRNTEAFFGQGTRLTVV.

The chain joins TRBV11-2 to TRBJ2-7; 10 bases agree with TRBD2. The CDR3 is 18 amino acids. V shed 2 bases, J shed 1 base, and the junction held 11 bases outside the gene matches. Germline CDR1 is SGHAT and CDR2 is FQNNGV. The CDR3 protein is CASSLLYSGRAGSYEQYF. The DNA of the CDR3 is TGTGCCAGCAGCTTATTGTACAGCGGGAGGGCCGGTTCCTACGAGCAGTACTTC.

The J gene is TRBJ2-7, the V gene TRBV6-5; D not resolved. Germline values: CDR1 MNHEY, CDR2 SVGAGI. The CDR3 totals 11 residues. V was cut by 6 bases and J by 5 bases, with 8 bases left in between. CDR3 coding DNA: TGTGCCAGCAGCTATCGCGACGAGCAGTACTTC. The encoded protein is CASSYRDEQYF.

The chain links TRBV7-2 to TRBJ2-3; 8 bases agree with TRBD2. V was clipped by 5 bases and J by 1 base; unmatched bases: 5. The CDR3 runs 15 residues. Germline CDR1 reads SGHTA; CDR2 reads FQGNSA. As DNA, the CDR3 is TGTGCCAGCAGCCCAGCGGGGGCAGGCACAGATACGCAGTATTTT. Amino acid sequence: CASSPAGAGTDTQYF.

V gene TRBV20-1 combines with J gene TRBJ2-2, with TRBD2 matching over 7 bases. Per the germline V gene, CDR1 is DFQATT and CDR2 is SNEGSKA (reference sequence). Trimming removed 4 bases from V and 5 bases from J; junction bases left unmatched: 13. CDR3 length equals 16 residues. The CDR3 DNA is TGCAGTGCTAAAGGGTCAAGCGGAGCGGGGACCGGGGAGCTGTTTTTT. Protein product: CSAKGSSGAGTGELFF.